The 18 T cell receptor beta chains below come from one sample, sequenced in a study of T cells in Graves' hyperthyroidism and ophthalmopathy. Template material for amplifying TCR beta CDR3 regions consisted of RNA transcripts. First-round RT-PCR of the TCR CDR3 relied on the HTBI primer set. One entry per CDR3 protein, called by TCRdb with MiXCR from the multiplex PCR reads. The sample has 450,000 to 650,000 distinct CDR3 sequences, 14% seen once. The specimen was blood. These receptors originate from a young woman with Graves' ophthalmopathy.

This clonotype showed up many times. The rearrangement joins TRBV6-1 to TRBJ2-3; TRBD1 aligns across 8 bases. V gave up 5 bases and J gave up 3 bases; unmatched junction bases: 7. Per the germline V gene, CDR1 is MNHNS and CDR2 is SASEGT. The CDR3 loop spans 15 amino acids. The CDR3 spells CASSTGTGLTDTQYF. Here the CDR3 DNA reads TGTGCCAGCAGTACCGGGACAGGACTAACAGATACGCAGTATTTT.

This clonotype was counted many times. J is TRBJ2-4 and V is TRBV7-2; 7 bases map to TRBD2. Per germline, CDR1 SGHTA and CDR2 FQGNSA. Trimming at V came to 3 bases and at J to 4 bases, leaving 0 bases not matched to a gene. The CDR3 has 13 amino acids. The CDR3 here is CASSLGLKNIQYF. CDR3 in DNA: TGTGCCAGCAGCTTGGGACTAAAAAACATTCAGTACTTC.

V usage is TRBV12-3 or TRBV12-4 and J usage is TRBJ2-3, with D perhaps TRBD2 (5 bases). The CDR3 is 13 amino acids. Trimming stripped 8 bases from V and 4 bases from J, with 13 bases between. The CDR3 DNA reads TGTGCCAGCGGCTGGACGAGGGCAGATACGCAGTATTTT. Translated, it gives CASGWTRADTQYF.

This clonotype has just a few counts. J is TRBJ1-1 and V is TRBV4-1; D ambiguous. Trimming left V 4 bases short and J 2 bases short, with 14 bases between. CDR3 length: 15 amino acids. Germline loops: CDR1 MGHRA, CDR2 YSYEKL. This CDR3 reads CASSPYGSENTEAFF. In nucleotides, the CDR3 is TGCGCCAGCAGCCCGTACGGCAGCGAAAACACTGAAGCTTTCTTT.

This clonotype was counted at least ten times. The genes are TRBV6-2 or TRBV6-3 and TRBJ2-1; 8 bases are shared with TRBD2. V dropped 5 bases and J dropped 8; count of bases not matched to a gene: 14. Germline CDR1 reads MNHEY; CDR2 reads SVGEGT. There are 16 residues in the CDR3. CDR3 coding DNA: TGTGCCAGCAGTACCGAACAGCGGGAGCCGGTTGATGAGCAGTTCTTC. As protein: CASSTEQREPVDEQFF.

The sample holds a few counts of this clonotype. V is TRBV10-2 and J is TRBJ2-2, with TRBD1 matching 7 bases. CDR3 length: 14 residues. Germline trimming cut 10 bases from V and 1 base from J; bases unmatched to any gene: 6. Germline CDR1 reads WSHSY; CDR2 reads SAAADI. CDR3 sequence: CATSGTENTGELFF. In nucleotides, the CDR3 is TGCGCCACCTCCGGGACAGAGAACACCGGGGAGCTGTTTTTT.

The sample holds many counts of this clonotype. This chain connects TRBV29-1 to TRBJ2-7; either TRBD1 or TRBD2 may fit D (5 bases each). Germline lookup yields CDR1 SQVTM and CDR2 ANQGSEA. This CDR3 region has 13 residues. V was trimmed by 7 bases and J by 0 bases, leaving 13 bases between them. CDR3 sequence reads: CSGGTGISYEQYF. The CDR3 nucleotides read TGCAGCGGAGGGACGGGGATCTCCTACGAGCAGTACTTC.

As regards this clonotype: A much more abundant neighbour one base away suggests this may be a read error. This chain joins TRBV7-9 and TRBJ2-7; D is perhaps TRBD2 (7 bases). Germline V CDR1 and CDR2: SEHNR, FQNEAQ (reference sequence). Trimming shortened V by 1 base and J by 6 bases, and 19 bases separated the two germline ends. The CDR3 has 16 amino acids. CDR3 sequence: CASSLGGGGRACEQYF. CDR3 sequence (DNA): TGTGCCAGCAGCTTAGGAGGAGGGGGGAGGGCCTGCGAGCAGTACTTC. Full variable domain (remainder filled in from reference TRBV7-9 and TRBJ2-7): DTGVSQNPRHKITKRGQNVTFRCDPISEHNRLYWYRQTLGQGPEFLTYFQNEAQLEKSRLLSDRFSAERPKGSFSTLEIQRTEQGDSAMYLCASSLGGGGRACEQYFGPGTRLTVT.

The chain couples TRBV25-1 to TRBJ2-3, with a possible D match to TRBD2 (5 bases). V gave up 6 bases and J gave up 0 bases, with 13 bases separating them. The CDR3 is 15 amino acids. Per the germline V gene, CDR1 is MGHDK and CDR2 is SYGVNS. The CDR3 here is CASRSRGSSTDTQYF. The CDR3 DNA is TGTGCCAGCAGATCTCGCGGGTCAAGCACAGATACGCAGTATTTT.

This clonotype has a single count. This clone may be a read error of a much larger clone one base away. The CDR3 DNA is TGTGCCAGCAGCCAATGGGCTAGCGGGCTTCCCGACTCCTACGGGCAGTACTTC. Translation gives CASSQWASGLPDSYGQYF. This chain uses TRBV12-3 or TRBV12-4 with TRBJ2-7; 8 bases match TRBD2. The CDR3 extends over 18 amino acids.

This clonotype was seen many times. This chain connects TRBV28 to TRBJ2-7; unclear D gene. Germline CDR1 MDHEN, CDR2 SYDVKM. V lost 2 bases and J 4 bases, leaving 6 bases between the germline ends. This CDR3 comprises 12 residues. The DNA of the CDR3 is TGTGCCAGCAGTTTAATTCTTTACGAGCAGTACTTC. Its protein is CASSLILYEQYF.

This clonotype was picked up many times. V gene TRBV27 combines with J gene TRBJ2-1; 7 positions agree with TRBD2. The germline V gene has CDR1 MNHEY and CDR2 SMNVEV (reference sequence). The CDR3 extends over 16 amino acids. V shed 3 bases and J 9 bases; nucleotides not matched to a gene: 14. The CDR3 loop is CASSFSAGGSVLEQFF. CDR3 in DNA: TGTGCCAGCAGTTTTTCAGCCGGCGGGAGTGTTCTTGAGCAGTTCTTC.

This clonotype was recorded at least ten times. The V and J genes are TRBV27 and TRBJ2-5, with a tentative D call TRBD2 (6 bases). Trimming left V 3 bases short and J 5 bases short, with 16 bases between. Germline CDR1 and CDR2: MNHEY and SMNVEV (reference sequence). The CDR3 covers 15 residues. Here the CDR3 DNA reads TGTGCCAGCAGTTTCGAGGCGGGACCGGGGGAGACCCAGTACTTC. Translating it yields CASSFEAGPGETQYF.

This clonotype has at least ten counts. The chain couples TRBV6-5 to TRBJ1-5; no clear D gene. This CDR3 region has 15 residues. Trimming removed 0 bases from V and 3 bases from J, with 9 bases in between. CDR1 is MNHEY, CDR2 SVGAGI, per germline. Written as DNA, the CDR3 is TGTGCCAGCAGTTACTCGTTAAGTGACAATCAGCCCCAGCATTTT. This sequence encodes CASSYSLSDNQPQHF.

This clonotype was seen only a few times. The chain is built from TRBV11-2 and TRBJ1-2, with D hard to call. Germline values: CDR1 SGHAT, CDR2 FQNNGV. Trimming cost V 4 bases and J 6 bases, with 18 bases left between them. The CDR3 covers 15 residues. CDR3 nucleotides: TGTGCCAGCAGCTCTCGTTTCCTAGGTTGGGATGGCTACACCTTC. Encoded protein: CASSSRFLGWDGYTF.

Ten or more counts support this clonotype. The V gene is TRBV12-3 or TRBV12-4, the J gene TRBJ2-2; D remains unclear. This CDR3 is 13 amino acids long. Deletions cut 6 bases from V and 1 base from J, with 6 bases between. The chain's CDR3 is CASSPENTGELFF. In DNA, the CDR3 is TGTGCCAGCAGCCCTGAGAACACCGGGGAGCTGTTTTTT.

This clonotype was seen a handful of times. The J gene is TRBJ2-3, the V gene TRBV3-1, with D possibly TRBD2 on 5 matching bases. With 2 bases removed from V and 6 bases from J, the gap between germline ends came to 21 bases. CDR1 LGHDT and CDR2 YNNKEL come from the germline V gene (reference sequence). This CDR3 is 17 amino acids long. The CDR3 sequence: CASSQLLPGNGGDTQYF. Here the CDR3 DNA reads TGTGCCAGCAGCCAACTCCTACCGGGAAACGGTGGGGATACGCAGTATTTT.

This clonotype was detected many times. The chain recombines TRBV24-1 with TRBJ1-1; D unclear. Trimming pared 9 bases from V and 3 bases from J, leaving 10 bases between. The CDR3 is 12 amino acids. CDR1 is KGHDR and CDR2 is SFDVKD in the germline V gene. In DNA form, the CDR3 reads TGTGCCACCGTGGGAGGTGACACTGAAGCTTTCTTT. Amino acids: CATVGGDTEAFF.